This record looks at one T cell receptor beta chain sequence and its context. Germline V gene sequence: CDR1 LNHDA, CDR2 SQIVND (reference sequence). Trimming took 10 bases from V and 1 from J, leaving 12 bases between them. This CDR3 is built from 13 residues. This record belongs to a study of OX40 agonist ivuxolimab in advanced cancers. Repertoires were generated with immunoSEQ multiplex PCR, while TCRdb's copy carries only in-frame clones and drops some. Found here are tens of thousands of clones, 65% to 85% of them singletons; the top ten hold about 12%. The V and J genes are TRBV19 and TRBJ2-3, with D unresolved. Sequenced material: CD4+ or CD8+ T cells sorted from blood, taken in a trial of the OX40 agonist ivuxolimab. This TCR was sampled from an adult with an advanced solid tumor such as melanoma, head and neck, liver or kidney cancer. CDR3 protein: CATARPGTDTQYF. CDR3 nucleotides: TGTGCCACGGCGAGGCCTGGCACAGATACGCAGTATTTT.